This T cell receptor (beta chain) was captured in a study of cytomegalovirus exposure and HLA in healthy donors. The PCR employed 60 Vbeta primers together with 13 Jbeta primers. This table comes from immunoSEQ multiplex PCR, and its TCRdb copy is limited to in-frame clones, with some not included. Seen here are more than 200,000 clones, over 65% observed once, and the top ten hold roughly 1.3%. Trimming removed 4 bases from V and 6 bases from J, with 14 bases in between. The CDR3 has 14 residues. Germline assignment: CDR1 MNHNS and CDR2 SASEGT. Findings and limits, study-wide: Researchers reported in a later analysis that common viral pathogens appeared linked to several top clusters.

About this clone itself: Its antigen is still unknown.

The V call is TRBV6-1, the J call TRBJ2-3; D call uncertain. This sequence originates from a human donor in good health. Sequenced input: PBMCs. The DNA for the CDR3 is TGTGCCAGCAGTGCCCTACCTAGTCCGGATACGCAGTATTTT. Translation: CASSALPSPDTQYF.